The present entry profiles one T cell receptor (beta chain) with its context. Some clones are missing from TCRdb's copy, which holds only in-frame ones; the method was immunoSEQ multiplex PCR. The sample comprises 2,500,000 or so clones, just over 90% of which are singletons, and roughly 0.14% rests with the top ten. Deletions cut 6 bases from V and 11 bases from J, with 19 bases between. Germline lookup yields CDR1 MNHEY and CDR2 SVGAGI. CDR3 length equals 13 residues. These data come from a study of shared clonotypes between healthy human individuals. Input material: naive CD4+ T cells sorted from blood. As for subset: CD45RA+ positively selected. The rearrangement uses TRBV6-5 and TRBJ1-1, with no clear D. The clonotype comes from a man younger than 30 in good health. CDR3: CASSIGPRAVAFF. The CDR3 bases are TGTGCCAGCAGCATCGGACCTCGGGCAGTTGCTTTCTTT.